The 15 T cell receptor beta chains listed next were all sequenced from one sample in a study of T cell clonotyping in hematopoietic cell transplantation. Method: immunoSEQ multiplex PCR; TCRdb's copy keeps in-frame clones and lacks some. Of tens of thousands of clones detected, roughly 85% appear once; the ten largest clones hold roughly 5.7%. Time point reported: recipient sample about 28 days before transplant, after cytoreduction. This specimen was peripheral blood mononuclear cells, taken before stem cell transplant. The receptors were sampled from a man in his fifties or sixties with myelodysplastic syndrome. Some clones in this sample may be carry-over from other donors' samples.

The table lists this clone with a few counts. The V call is TRBV4-3, the J call TRBJ1-2, with D perhaps matching TRBD1 (5 bases). CDR1 is LGHNA, CDR2 YSLEER, per germline. V was pared by 0 bases and J by 6 bases, with 14 bases between. The CDR3 length is 15 residues. The CDR3 reads CASSQEGRGYDGYTF. CDR3 nucleotide sequence: TGCGCCAGCAGCCAAGAGGGACGGGGGTACGATGGCTACACCTTC.

This clone has a handful of counts. The chain joins TRBV19 to TRBJ1-5; no clear D. Per germline, CDR1 LNHDA and CDR2 SQIVND (reference sequence). V gave up 3 bases and J gave up 0 bases, with 9 bases separating them. This CDR3 region has 15 residues. This chain's CDR3 is CASSMGRNSNQPQHF. The CDR3 bases are TGTGCCAGTAGTATGGGGAGAAATAGCAATCAGCCCCAGCATTTT.

The chain carries TRBV7-2 and TRBJ2-1, with D possibly being TRBD2 (5 bases). The V gene lost 2 bases and the J gene lost 4 bases, with 12 bases spanning the gap. This CDR3 is built from 15 residues. Germline V gives CDR1 SGHTA, CDR2 FQGNSA. CDR3 sequence reads: CASSLYSVGYNEQFF. The DNA for the CDR3 is TGTGCCAGCAGCTTATATAGCGTCGGATACAATGAGCAGTTCTTC.

The chain employs TRBV19 and TRBJ2-2, with unresolved D. The CDR3 has 14 amino acids. V was cut by 9 bases and J by 5 bases, with 16 bases left in between. The germline V gene has CDR1 LNHDA and CDR2 SQIVND (reference sequence). The CDR3 region has the DNA TGTGCCAGCCCGAGAACCTGGTTTACCGGGGAGCTGTTTTTT. Residues: CASPRTWFTGELFF.

This clone appeared once. The rearrangement joins TRBV15 to TRBJ2-1; no clear D gene. CDR3 length: 14 amino acids. The germline CDR1 and CDR2 sequences are LNHNV and YYDKDF (reference sequence). The V and J ends lost 3 bases and 7 bases respectively, with 13 bases between them. CDR3 sequence reads: CATSSPSWGNEQFF. The CDR3 nucleotides read TGTGCCACCAGCAGCCCCTCGTGGGGAAATGAGCAGTTCTTC.

The rearrangement uses TRBV7-2 and TRBJ2-5; D is ambiguous. Trimming took 4 bases from V and 3 from J, leaving 9 bases between them. The CDR3 length is 13 residues. Germline V gene sequence: CDR1 SGHTA, CDR2 FQGNSA. CDR3 nucleotide sequence: TGTGCCAGCAGCTCAGGACCTAAAGAGACCCAGTACTTC. Protein sequence: CASSSGPKETQYF.

The CDR3 is CASSQDQGWNTIYF. The CDR3 bases are TGCGCCAGCAGCCAAGATCAGGGCTGGAACACCATATATTTT. The rearrangement links TRBV4-3 to TRBJ1-3; TRBD1 is a possible D gene (5 bases). The V gene's germline CDR1 is LGHNA and CDR2 YSLEER. The ends were cut back, 0 bases at V and 7 bases at J, with 10 bases in the middle. The CDR3 has 14 residues.

In DNA form, the CDR3 reads TGTGCCAGCAGCTCCGGACAGCCGGGAAACTATGGCTACACCTTC. Encoded protein: CASSSGQPGNYGYTF. V and J are TRBV6-5 and TRBJ1-2, with a weak D call TRBD1 (6 bases). Germline values: CDR1 MNHEY, CDR2 SVGAGI. CDR3 size: 15 residues. V shed 6 bases and J shed 2 bases, with 16 bases lying between them.

The chain carries TRBV5-5 and TRBJ2-3, with 9 bases that match TRBD1. Trimming at V came to 1 base and at J to 5 bases, leaving 5 bases not matched to a gene. Germline lookup yields CDR1 SGHKS and CDR2 YYEKEE (reference sequence). The CDR3 extends over 15 amino acids. CDR3 nucleotides: TGTGCCAGCAGCTTGTCACAGGGGGCAAGAGATACGCAGTATTTT. This translates into CASSLSQGARDTQYF. Supplemented by reference TRBV5-5 and TRBJ2-3, the full variable domain reads DAGVTQSPTHLIKTRGQQVTLRCSPISGHKSVSWYQQVLGQGPQFIFQYYEKEERGRGNFPDRFSARQFPNYSSELNVNALLLGDSALYLCASSLSQGARDTQYFGPGTRLTVL.

The table lists this clone with a few counts. V gene TRBV4-1 combines with J gene TRBJ1-3, with D tentatively TRBD1 (6 bases). Trimming removed 0 bases at V and 4 bases at J, with 13 bases between. The CDR3 extends over 16 amino acids. Germline values: CDR1 MGHRA, CDR2 YSYEKL. In nucleotides, the CDR3 is TGCGCCAGCAGCCAAGAAAGTTCGGACAGCGGAAACACCATATATTTT. Translating gives CASSQESSDSGNTIYF.

The J gene is TRBJ2-5, the V gene TRBV20-1; D ambiguous. The CDR3 sequence is 10 residues long. Germline V gives CDR1 DFQATT, CDR2 SNEGSKA (reference sequence). V lost 6 bases, J lost 10 bases, and 12 bases lay in between. DNA of the CDR3: TGCAGTGCGGGTTTTGGGAACCAGTACTTC. It yields the protein CSAGFGNQYF.

V gene TRBV7-9 combines with J gene TRBJ2-1; no definite D call. V lost 2 bases, J lost 8 bases, and 7 bases lay in between. Germline CDR1 and CDR2: SEHNR and FQNEAQ (reference sequence). The CDR3 sequence is 12 residues long. CDR3 loop: CASSLYEDEQFF. CDR3 sequence (DNA): TGTGCCAGCAGCTTATACGAGGATGAGCAGTTCTTC. Together with reference TRBV7-9 and TRBJ2-1, the CDR3 gives the full variable domain: DTGVSQNPRHKITKRGQNVTFRCDPISEHNRLYWYRQTLGQGPEFLTYFQNEAQLEKSRLLSDRFSAERPKGSFSTLEIQRTEQGDSAMYLCASSLYEDEQFFGPGTRLTVL.

This clone was observed a handful of times. The V gene is TRBV4-1, the J gene TRBJ1-4, with 10 bases aligning to TRBD1. V lost 0 bases and J lost 4; bases outside the gene matches: 8. The CDR3 runs to 18 residues. Germline assignment: CDR1 MGHRA and CDR2 YSYEKL. CDR3 residues: CASSQDTRQGAVNEKLFF. The CDR3 nucleotides read TGCGCCAGCAGCCAAGATACCCGACAGGGGGCGGTTAATGAAAAACTGTTTTTT.

DNA of the CDR3: TGTGCCAGCAGCTTAAAACCCAATCAGCCCCAGCATTTT. Translating gives CASSLKPNQPQHF. V is TRBV5-4 and J is TRBJ1-5; D gene ambiguous. This CDR3 comprises 13 residues. V was shortened by 2 bases and J by 3 bases, with 6 bases between the two germline ends. From germline, CDR1 is SGHNT and CDR2 YYREEE (reference sequence).

The V and J genes are TRBV4-3 and TRBJ1-1, with 8 bases lining up with TRBD1. Germline-derived CDR1 and CDR2 are LGHNA and YSLEER. The CDR3 is 16 residues long. Trimming cost V 3 bases and J 5 bases; bases outside gene matches: 11. CDR3 nucleotide sequence: TGCGCCAGCAGCCAGACGACAGGGGCGCCTGGGACTGAAGCTTTCTTT. Translated, it gives CASSQTTGAPGTEAFF.